The T cell receptor (beta chain) under discussion was sequenced for a study of T cells in Graves' hyperthyroidism and ophthalmopathy (dated by TCRdb to the late 2010s). About the investigation overall: Peripheral blood was sampled at the time of initial diagnosis, prior to any treatment. A discovery cohort of 95 to 100 patients, roughly 45 with Graves' ophthalmopathy and approximately 55 with stable Graves' hyperthyroidism, was used to find distinguishing TCR V-J signatures. Prospective prediction of ophthalmopathy was tested in an independent validation cohort consisting of some 19 hyperthyroidism patients and 17 patients who later progressed to ophthalmopathy. The 85 to 100 discovery patients were divided at random into training and test sets in a 7:3 ratio. In addition, the study compared T-cell repertoires in thyroid tissue and in blood from a handful of Graves' hyperthyroidism patients. After sampling, hyperthyroidism patients received methimazole starting at 30 mg daily, and ophthalmopathy patients received high-dose intravenous methylprednisolone. The paper describes TCR Vbeta CDR3 sequencing of 130 to 150 peripheral blood samples, made up of around 41 ophthalmopathy patients, 70 to 75 hyperthyroidism patients and 17 progressor patients. The full study reports these points: No statistical method was used to fix the sample size in advance, and group allocation was not hidden from the investigators. During validation, the model predicted progression to ophthalmopathy a median of roughly six months ahead of onset, with 70.59% sensitivity and 72% to 80% specificity. A model built on a 13 V-J signature distinguished ophthalmopathy from stable hyperthyroidism, reaching around 88% sensitivity and under 84% specificity in cross-validation and 80%/75% in testing. Most expanded thyroid clonotypes (frequency above 0.001) were also detected in blood, suggesting blood repertoires may reflect thyroid immune responses.

This clonotype was recorded many times. Its target antigen remains unknown. No much larger clonotype is one base removed from it; base qualities were not supplied. Hyperthyroidism patients were aged 18 to 65 years and newly diagnosed, with disease duration of less than 2 months. Patients with uncontrolled infections, other autoimmune diseases, pregnancy or lactation were excluded. Clinical symptoms, serum thyroxine and TRAb, thyroid ultrasound, and orbital computed tomography formed the basis for the diagnoses. Blood from progressor patients was collected at the time of first diagnosis with hyperthyroidism, before any ophthalmopathy symptoms had appeared. PBMCs were isolated from 10 ml of fresh peripheral blood by Ficoll-Paque density gradient centrifugation. Patients classed as progressors first received a Graves' hyperthyroidism diagnosis and then went on to develop ophthalmopathy during follow-up. Trizol reagent was used to extract total RNA, and RNA quality was then checked on an Agilent 2100 Bioanalyzer.

The CDR3 numbers 14 residues from cysteine through phenylalanine. Left in the record is the CDR3 DNA by itself, 42 bases read in frame from the first base. CDR1 and CDR2 were assigned from the germline V gene (reference sequence) as LNHDA and SQIVND. Trimming at the junction amounts to 7 bases on V and 5 bases on J, and the germline ends lie 17 bases apart. Amplification of TCR beta CDR3 regions was carried out from RNA transcripts. For the first round of RT-PCR on the TCR CDR3, the HTBI primer set was used together with the Qiagen OneStep RT-PCR kit. A second multiplex PCR round built the libraries, followed by size selection and purification. Libraries were sequenced paired-end with 100 bp reads on an Illumina HiSeq2000. Concerning the study's data processing: SOAPnuke was used to process the raw data, removing reads that contained adapters or uncalled bases, had a mean Phred below 15, or lacked an exact match to the constant primer or identifier. COPE v1.2.5 was used to merge high-quality paired reads, and clonotypes were defined as unique nucleotide sequences. MiTCR v1.1 was used to align clonotypes to the IMGT TRBV, TRBD and TRBJ reference segments. Analysis was restricted to V-J combinations with a frequency above 0.0001, which covered roughly 99% of repertoires. A TCS score was defined as the ratio of F50 (clonal expansion) to E x V (chaos), with BLOSUM62-based TCRdist applied between CDR3 peptides within each V-J. Welch's t-statistics and random forest reduced fewer than 600 V-J features to about 13, which were used in a naive Bayes classifier (R e1071). Starting from the raw public reads, TCRdb applied fastp trimming at Q25, assembled clones with MiXCR and retained in-frame beta chains. Each entry is one CDR3 protein sequence, shown with its most common DNA and genes. The V and J calls come from TCRdb's annotation, not from the publication. This sample comprises about 300,000 distinct CDR3 sequences, around 25% of them detected only once. The top ten hold about a quarter of the sample.

The rearranged chain carries TRBV19 and TRBJ1-1; TRBD1 might be the D gene, on 5 matching bases. Sequenced material: blood. The receptor was isolated from a man aged 40-49 years with Graves' hyperthyroidism that later progressed to Graves' ophthalmopathy. The CDR3 is CASTPRPGRTEAFF. The DNA is TGTGCCAGTACCCCGCGTCCAGGGCGAACTGAAGCTTTCTTT.